Listed here are 28 T cell receptor beta chains from one sample, sequenced in a study (TCRdb year 2016). Libraries came from RT-PCR. The sequencer was an Illumina MiSeq. The public sequencing data were trimmed at Q25 with fastp and processed into clonotypes with MiXCR by TCRdb, which kept only in-frame beta chains. Rows with a matching CDR3 protein are joined into one entry that keeps the most common DNA and genes. The table for this sample lists hundreds of thousands of distinct CDR3 sequences; 14% of them were counted only once. Jointly, the top ten make up around 3.3% of the sample. Input material: memory CD4+ T cells from blood. The origin of the receptors is a female donor in good health, serving as a healthy control.

This clonotype has more than one count but fewer than ten. The V and J genes are TRBV3-1 and TRBJ2-7, with 9 bases identical to TRBD2. The V and J ends lost 7 bases and 2 bases, in that order; junction bases with no gene match: 6. Germline V gives CDR1 LGHDT, CDR2 YNNKEL (reference sequence). The CDR3 is 14 residues long. The CDR3 sequence: CASTSRGGPYEQYF. The CDR3 nucleotides read TGTGCCAGCACCTCGCGGGGGGGACCCTACGAGCAGTACTTC.

The chain uses TRBV10-1 and TRBJ2-7; D may be TRBD1 or TRBD2 (5 bases each). With 5 bases removed from V and 6 bases from J, the gap between germline ends came to 20 bases. Germline V gene lookup returns CDR1 WNHNN and CDR2 SYGVQD (reference sequence). CDR3 size: 15 residues. CDR3 nucleotides: TGCGCCAGCAGTCAAACCGGGACCCCGCTCTCCGAGCAGTACTTC. Its protein is CASSQTGTPLSEQYF.

This chain joins TRBV24-1 and TRBJ2-1; D is perhaps TRBD2 (5 bases). The CDR3 runs to 13 residues. V lost 9 bases to trimming and J lost 6 bases, with 14 bases between them. Germline V CDR1 and CDR2: KGHDR, SFDVKD. CDR3 region: CATGISGFNEQFF. The CDR3 DNA sequence: TGTGCCACCGGCATATCGGGGTTCAATGAGCAGTTCTTC.

The chain links TRBV5-5 to TRBJ2-3; D unclear. Trimming removed 4 bases at V and 8 bases at J, with 11 bases between. Germline CDR1 SGHKS, CDR2 YYEKEE (reference sequence). CDR3 length equals 12 residues. CDR3 sequence (DNA): TGTGCCAGCAGCCCGTCGGTGGGTACGCAGTATTTT. Translation gives CASSPSVGTQYF.

The chain has TRBV4-1 and TRBJ1-6, with D perhaps matching TRBD1 (5 bases). With 3 bases removed from V and 0 bases from J, the gap between germline ends came to 9 bases. Germline V gives CDR1 MGHRA, CDR2 YSYEKL. CDR3 length: 16 residues. The DNA of the CDR3 is TGCGCCAGCAGCCAGGGGGGGGGCTCCTATAATTCACCCCTCCACTTT. Residues: CASSQGGGSYNSPLHF.

To note about this clonotype: Just one base apart from a much larger clone, this may be a read error. V is TRBV7-2 and J is TRBJ2-4; tentative D call: TRBD1 (5 bases). CDR3 length: 13 residues. From germline, CDR1 is SGHTA and CDR2 FQGNSA. The CDR3 spells CASSWKQGYVQHF. Here the CDR3 DNA reads TGTGCCAGCAGCTGGAAGCAGGGATACGTTCAGCACTTC.

Points on this clonotype: A much larger clone differs from this one at a single base, so this may be a read error. The chain recombines TRBV10-3 with TRBJ1-2; 9 bases are a match to TRBD1. This CDR3 is 11 amino acids long. The germline V gene has CDR1 ENHRY and CDR2 SYGVKD. This chain's CDR3 is CAIDRGNGFTF. For the CDR3, the DNA is TGTGCCATCGACAGGGGGAATGGCTTCACCTTC.

This rearrangement joins TRBV29-1 to TRBJ2-3; 12 bases map to TRBD1. The CDR3 consists of 17 residues. After removal of 8 bases from V and 3 bases from J, the junction contained 15 bases not matched to a gene. Looked up from germline, CDR1 is SQVTM and CDR2 is ANQGSEA. The CDR3 DNA follows: TGCAGCATAGGTCGTTCACCGGGACAGGGGGCTACAGATACGCAGTATTTT. Its protein is CSIGRSPGQGATDTQYF.

The chain carries TRBV4-3 and TRBJ2-7; 9 bases match TRBD1. The CDR3 is 18 amino acids. V was pared by 0 bases and J by 3 bases, with 12 bases of the junction left unmatched. Germline V gene sequence: CDR1 LGHNA, CDR2 YSLEER. The CDR3 DNA reads as TGCGCCAGCAGCCAAGAAACAATTCAACAGGGGGCTGGCTACGAGCAGTACTTC. Protein product: CASSQETIQQGAGYEQYF.

In its sample, this clonotype was seen a few times. The V call is TRBV12-3 or TRBV12-4, the J call TRBJ2-3, with D perhaps TRBD1 (5 bases). The CDR3 is 14 amino acids. V was pared by 5 bases and J by 2 bases, with 11 bases between. CDR3 loop: CASSPIRDTDTQYF. The CDR3 coding sequence is TGTGCCAGCAGTCCAATCAGGGACACAGATACGCAGTATTTT.

This clonotype was recorded many times. This rearrangement joins TRBV5-1 to TRBJ1-6, with a weak D call TRBD1 (6 bases). This CDR3 is built from 15 residues. Trimming pared 4 bases from V and 9 bases from J, leaving 17 bases between. Germline CDR1 reads SGHRS; CDR2 reads YFSETQ. CDR3 nucleotide sequence: TGCGCCAGCAGCGACGGGACACTAGGAAGTTCACCCCTCCACTTT. Protein sequence: CASSDGTLGSSPLHF. The full variable domain, completed using reference TRBV5-1 and TRBJ1-6, is KAGVTQTPRYLIKTRGQQVTLSCSPISGHRSVSWYQQTPGQGLQFLFEYFSETQRNKGNFPGRFSGRQFSNSRSEMNVSTLELGDSALYLCASSDGTLGSSPLHFGNGTRLTVT.

This clonotype was seen repeatedly, ten times or more. This sequence joins TRBV20-1 and TRBJ1-2; D call uncertain. The V and J ends lost 5 bases and 3 bases respectively, with 10 bases between them. The germline V gene has CDR1 DFQATT and CDR2 SNEGSKA (reference sequence). This CDR3 spans 12 amino acids. In DNA, the CDR3 is TGCAGTGCTCTGCCAGGAGACTATGGCTACACCTTC. This encodes CSALPGDYGYTF.

The chain combines TRBV10-3 with TRBJ2-5; D is perhaps TRBD1 or TRBD2 (6 bases each). V shed 3 bases and J shed 8 bases, with 13 bases lying between them. Germline V gene sequence: CDR1 ENHRY, CDR2 SYGVKD. The CDR3 contains 13 residues. The CDR3 DNA sequence: TGTGCCATCAGTGATGGGGGGCGCGAAACCCAGTACTTC. Translated: CAISDGGRETQYF.

The chain combines TRBV11-2 with TRBJ2-3; 12 positions match TRBD2. Germline V CDR1 and CDR2: SGHAT, FQNNGV. This CDR3 has 14 residues. V gave up 5 bases and J gave up 13 bases; unmatched junction bases: 10. The CDR3 spells CASSLTSGGTQEYF. In nucleotides, the CDR3 is TGTGCCAGCAGCCTTACTAGCGGGGGGACGCAAGAGTATTTT.

This clonotype has more than one count but fewer than ten. The DNA of the CDR3 is TGTGCCAGCACCGGAGAAAGGGGAAATGAGCAGTTCTTC. It specifies CASTGERGNEQFF. This chain joins TRBV18 and TRBJ2-1, with D tentatively TRBD1 (5 bases). The germline V gene encodes CDR1 KGHSH and CDR2 LQKENI. Trimming took off 8 bases at V and 7 bases at J, with 15 bases between the two ends. The CDR3 is 13 amino acids.

The sample holds a few counts of this clonotype. The rearrangement links TRBV12-5 to TRBJ2-2; D not resolved. Trimming stripped 1 base from V and 0 bases from J, with 6 bases between. There are 15 residues in the CDR3. Germline V gene lookup returns CDR1 LGHNT and CDR2 FRNRAP. The CDR3 loop reads CASGLGHSNTGELFF. Written as DNA, the CDR3 is TGTGCTAGTGGTTTGGGACATTCGAACACCGGGGAGCTGTTTTTT.

V usage is TRBV20-1 and J usage is TRBJ1-1, with D possibly matching TRBD1 (6 bases). Germline V CDR1 and CDR2: DFQATT, SNEGSKA (reference sequence). Trimming cost V 7 bases and J 5 bases, with 17 bases left between them. The CDR3 extends over 13 amino acids. The CDR3: CSVHQTGLTEAFF. In nucleotides, the CDR3 is TGCAGTGTCCACCAAACAGGGTTGACTGAAGCTTTCTTT.

This clonotype was seen a few times. This chain links TRBV18 with TRBJ2-2; TRBD2 is a possible D gene (6 bases). Deletions cut 3 bases from V and 5 bases from J, with 16 bases between. From germline, CDR1 is KGHSH and CDR2 LQKENI. The CDR3 covers 16 residues. CDR3 loop: CASSPRGGSGTGELFF. In DNA, the CDR3 is TGTGCCAGCTCACCCCGAGGAGGGTCGGGGACCGGGGAGCTGTTTTTT.

This clonotype has a handful of counts. A read error is possible here, since a much larger clone lies one base away. The V call is TRBV11-1, the J call TRBJ2-2; D might be TRBD2 (5 bases). V lost 0 bases and J lost 0, with 5 bases in between. This CDR3 is built from 15 residues. Per the germline V gene, CDR1 is SGHAT and CDR2 is FQDESV (reference sequence). CDR3 amino acids: CASSLARANTGELFF. In DNA form, the CDR3 reads TGTGCCAGCAGCTTAGCGAGGGCGAACACCGGGGAGCTGTTTTTT.

The V gene is TRBV9, the J gene TRBJ1-1; D uncertain. This CDR3 comprises 15 residues. Per germline, CDR1 SGDLS and CDR2 YYNGEE. The V gene lost 3 bases and the J gene lost 0 bases, with 12 bases spanning the gap. CDR3 amino acids: CASSALGLVNTEAFF. CDR3 DNA sequence: TGTGCCAGCAGCGCCCTGGGGTTAGTGAACACTGAAGCTTTCTTT.

This clonotype was observed many times. V and J are TRBV20-1 and TRBJ2-7; 7 bases are shared with TRBD1. The V segment lost 3 bases and the J segment 7 bases; nucleotides outside the gene matches: 12. Looked up from germline, CDR1 is DFQATT and CDR2 is SNEGSKA (reference sequence). This CDR3 has 14 amino acids. In nucleotides, the CDR3 is TGCAGTGCTAGCGGTCTCGGACAGGCAGTTGAGCAGTACTTC. Translating it yields CSASGLGQAVEQYF.

The V and J genes are TRBV5-1 and TRBJ1-5; 9 nucleotides agree with TRBD1. V lost 4 bases and J lost 6; bases outside the gene matches: 8. The germline V gene has CDR1 SGHRS and CDR2 YFSETQ. The CDR3 has 15 amino acids. CDR3 DNA: TGCGCCAGCAGCCCGGACAGGGGAGCTGGTCAGCCCCAGCATTTT. Translation: CASSPDRGAGQPQHF.

This clonotype was observed a few times. This chain connects TRBV18 to TRBJ1-1; the D is unclear. Germline V gives CDR1 KGHSH, CDR2 LQKENI. The CDR3 runs 17 residues. The V end lost 0 bases, the J end lost 1 base, and 15 bases lay between the germline ends. The CDR3 reads CASSPPHSDVQNTEAFF. CDR3 in DNA: TGTGCCAGCTCACCACCGCATTCCGACGTTCAGAACACTGAAGCTTTCTTT. The whole variable domain, remainder taken from reference TRBV18 and TRBJ1-1, is NAGVMQNPRHLVRRRGQEARLRCSPMKGHSHVYWYRQLPEEGLKFMVYLQKENIIDESGMPKERFSAEFPKEGPSILRIQQVVRGDSAAYFCASSPPHSDVQNTEAFFGQGTRLTVV.

This clonotype has just a few counts. The chain uses TRBV3-1 and TRBJ2-2; possible D gene TRBD1, 5 bases. Germline V CDR1 and CDR2: LGHDT, YNNKEL (reference sequence). This CDR3 spans 17 amino acids. V dropped 2 bases and J dropped 5 bases, with 18 bases sitting between them. The CDR3 sequence: CASSQRQRNNGTGELFF. The CDR3 DNA follows: TGTGCCAGCAGCCAAAGACAGCGCAACAATGGAACCGGGGAGCTGTTTTTT.

The CDR3 reads CSARDSGGSSYEQYF. The CDR3 nucleotides are TGCAGTGCTAGAGACAGCGGGGGTAGCTCCTACGAGCAGTACTTC. The chain combines TRBV20-1 with TRBJ2-7; 8 bases fit TRBD2. The CDR3 totals 15 residues. V lost 0 bases to trimming and J lost 0 bases; unmatched junction nucleotides: 4. Germline CDR1 is DFQATT and CDR2 is SNEGSKA (reference sequence).

This chain connects TRBV12-3 or TRBV12-4 to TRBJ2-3; TRBD2 matches at 7 bases. Unmatched junction bases numbered 12, after V lost 6 bases and J lost 6 bases. The length of the CDR3 is 15 residues. CDR3 amino acids: CASSAGLGESDTQYF. The DNA for the CDR3 is TGTGCCAGCAGCGCAGGACTAGGGGAAAGTGATACGCAGTATTTT.

This clonotype was seen repeatedly, ten times or more. This sequence joins TRBV5-5 and TRBJ1-1, with unresolved D. The V and J ends lost 0 bases and 4 bases respectively, with 7 bases between them. CDR3 length equals 13 residues. Per germline, CDR1 SGHKS and CDR2 YYEKEE (reference sequence). The CDR3 DNA follows: TGTGCCAGCAGCTTGGGGGTCGTCACTGAAGCTTTCTTT. This sequence encodes CASSLGVVTEAFF. The complete variable domain, with remaining parts taken from reference TRBV5-5 and TRBJ1-1, reads DAGVTQSPTHLIKTRGQQVTLRCSPISGHKSVSWYQQVLGQGPQFIFQYYEKEERGRGNFPDRFSARQFPNYSSELNVNALLLGDSALYLCASSLGVVTEAFFGQGTRLTVV.

This clonotype showed up just a few times. The chain combines TRBV24-1 with TRBJ2-3; 8 nucleotides line up with TRBD1. In germline, CDR1 is KGHDR, CDR2 SFDVKD. With V trimmed by 0 bases and J by 4 bases, 2 bases remained unmatched. The CDR3 is 15 residues long. The CDR3 sequence is CATSDLDRGSDTQYF. DNA of the CDR3: TGTGCCACCAGTGATTTGGACAGGGGTTCAGATACGCAGTATTTT.